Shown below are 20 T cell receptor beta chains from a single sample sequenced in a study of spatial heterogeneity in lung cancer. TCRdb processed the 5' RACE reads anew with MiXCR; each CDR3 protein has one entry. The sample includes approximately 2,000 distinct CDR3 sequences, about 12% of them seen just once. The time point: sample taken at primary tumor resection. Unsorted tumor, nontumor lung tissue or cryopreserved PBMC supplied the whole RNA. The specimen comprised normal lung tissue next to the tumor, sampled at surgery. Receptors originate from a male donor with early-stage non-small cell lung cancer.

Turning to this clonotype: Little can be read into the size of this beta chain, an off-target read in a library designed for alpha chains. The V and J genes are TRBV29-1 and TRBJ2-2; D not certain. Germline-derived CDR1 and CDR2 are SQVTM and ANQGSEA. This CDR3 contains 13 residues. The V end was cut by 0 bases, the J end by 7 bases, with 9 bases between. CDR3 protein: CSVEERINGELFF. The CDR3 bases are TGCAGCGTTGAAGAGCGAATCAACGGGGAGCTGTTTTTT.

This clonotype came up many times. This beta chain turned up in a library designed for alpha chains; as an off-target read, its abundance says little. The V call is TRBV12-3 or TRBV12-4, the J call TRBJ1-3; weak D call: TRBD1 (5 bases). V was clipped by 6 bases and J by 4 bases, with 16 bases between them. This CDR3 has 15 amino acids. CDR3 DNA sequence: TGTGCCAGCAGCCGCGCCGGGGCCGAGGGAAACACCATATATTTT. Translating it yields CASSRAGAEGNTIYF.

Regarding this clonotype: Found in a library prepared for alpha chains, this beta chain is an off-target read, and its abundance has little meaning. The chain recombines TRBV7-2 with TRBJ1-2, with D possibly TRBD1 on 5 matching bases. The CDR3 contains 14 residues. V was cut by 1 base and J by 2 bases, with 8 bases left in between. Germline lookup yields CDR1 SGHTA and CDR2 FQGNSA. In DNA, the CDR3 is TGTGCCAGCAGCTTAGATTCAGGGAACTATGGCTACACCTTC. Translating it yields CASSLDSGNYGYTF. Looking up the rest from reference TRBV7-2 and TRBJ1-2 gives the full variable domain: GAGVSQSPSNKVTEKGKDVELRCDPISGHTALYWYRQSLGQGLEFLIYFQGNSAPDKSGLPSDRFSAERTGGSVSTLTIQRTQQEDSAVYLCASSLDSGNYGYTFGSGTRLTVV.

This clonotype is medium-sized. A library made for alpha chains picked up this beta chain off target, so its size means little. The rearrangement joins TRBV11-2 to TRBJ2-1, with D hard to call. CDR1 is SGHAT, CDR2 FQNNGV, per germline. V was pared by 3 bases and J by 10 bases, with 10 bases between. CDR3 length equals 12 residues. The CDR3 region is CASSFEVGEQFF. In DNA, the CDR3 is TGTGCCAGCAGCTTCGAGGTCGGGGAGCAGTTCTTC.

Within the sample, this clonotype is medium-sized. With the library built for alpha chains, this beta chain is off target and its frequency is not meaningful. Written as DNA, the CDR3 is TGTGCCAGCAGCTTAGGAGTATATGGAGGGAACGAGCAGTACTTC. Amino acid sequence: CASSLGVYGGNEQYF. The chain carries TRBV7-9 and TRBJ2-7, with D possibly TRBD2 on 6 matching bases. Deletions cut 1 base from V and 5 bases from J, with 15 bases between. The CDR3 is made up of 15 amino acids. From germline, CDR1 is SEHNR and CDR2 FQNEAQ (reference sequence). The full variable domain, rest sourced from reference TRBV7-9 and TRBJ2-7, is DTGVSQNPRHKITKRGQNVTFRCDPISEHNRLYWYRQTLGQGPEFLTYFQNEAQLEKSRLLSDRFSAERPKGSFSTLEIQRTEQGDSAMYLCASSLGVYGGNEQYFGPGTRLTVT.

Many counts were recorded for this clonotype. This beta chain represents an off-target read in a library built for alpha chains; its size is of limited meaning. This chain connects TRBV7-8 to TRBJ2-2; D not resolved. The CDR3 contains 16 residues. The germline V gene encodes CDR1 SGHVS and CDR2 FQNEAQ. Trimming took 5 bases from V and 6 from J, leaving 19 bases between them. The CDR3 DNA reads TGTGCCAGCAGCACACCCCGAAGGCCCCTCGCCGGGGAGCTGTTTTTT. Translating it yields CASSTPRRPLAGELFF.

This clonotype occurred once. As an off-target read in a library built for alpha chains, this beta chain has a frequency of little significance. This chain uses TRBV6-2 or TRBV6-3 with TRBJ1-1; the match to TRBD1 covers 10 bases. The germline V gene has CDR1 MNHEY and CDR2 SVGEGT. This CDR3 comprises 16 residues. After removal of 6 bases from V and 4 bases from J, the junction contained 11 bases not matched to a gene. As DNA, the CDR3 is TGTGCCAGCAGGCGTCCGGGACAGGGGTTAGGCACTGAAGCTTTCTTT. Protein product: CASRRPGQGLGTEAFF.

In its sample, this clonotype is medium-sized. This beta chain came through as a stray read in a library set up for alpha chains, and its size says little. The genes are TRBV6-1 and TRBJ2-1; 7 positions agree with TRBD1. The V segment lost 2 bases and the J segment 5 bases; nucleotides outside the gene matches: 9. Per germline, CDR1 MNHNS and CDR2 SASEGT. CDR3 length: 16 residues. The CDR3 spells CASSELFGTANNEQFF. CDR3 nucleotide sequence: TGTGCCAGCAGTGAACTTTTCGGGACAGCGAACAATGAGCAGTTCTTC.

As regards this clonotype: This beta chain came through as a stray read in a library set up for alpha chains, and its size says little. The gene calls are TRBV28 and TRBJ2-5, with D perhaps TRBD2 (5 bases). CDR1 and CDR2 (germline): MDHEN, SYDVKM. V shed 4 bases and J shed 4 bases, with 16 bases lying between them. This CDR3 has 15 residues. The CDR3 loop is CASSSPRTFRETQYF. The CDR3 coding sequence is TGTGCCAGCAGTTCCCCCCGGACTTTCCGAGAGACCCAGTACTTC.

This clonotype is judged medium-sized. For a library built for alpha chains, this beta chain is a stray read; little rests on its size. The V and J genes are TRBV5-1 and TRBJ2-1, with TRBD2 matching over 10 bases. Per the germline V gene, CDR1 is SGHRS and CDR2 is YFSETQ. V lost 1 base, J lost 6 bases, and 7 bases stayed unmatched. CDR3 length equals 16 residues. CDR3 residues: CASSLSLAGAGNEQFF. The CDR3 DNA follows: TGCGCCAGCAGCTTGTCCCTAGCGGGAGCGGGCAATGAGCAGTTCTTC.

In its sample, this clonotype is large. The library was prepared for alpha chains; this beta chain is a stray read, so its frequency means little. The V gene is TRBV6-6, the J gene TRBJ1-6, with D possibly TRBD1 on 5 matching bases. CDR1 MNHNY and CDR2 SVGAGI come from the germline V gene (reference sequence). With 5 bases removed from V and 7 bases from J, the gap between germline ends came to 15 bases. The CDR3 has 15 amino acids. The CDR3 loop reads CASSPTGTGNSPLHF. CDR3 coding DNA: TGTGCCAGCAGTCCCACCGGGACGGGGAATTCACCCCTCCACTTT.

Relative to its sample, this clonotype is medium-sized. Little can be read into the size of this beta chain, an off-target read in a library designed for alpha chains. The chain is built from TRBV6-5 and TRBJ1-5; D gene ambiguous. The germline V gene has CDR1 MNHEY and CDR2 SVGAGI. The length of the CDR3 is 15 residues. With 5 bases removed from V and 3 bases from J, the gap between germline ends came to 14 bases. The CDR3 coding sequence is TGTGCCAGCAGTCCCTATGAAGGGCCCAATCAGCCCCAGCATTTT. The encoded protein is CASSPYEGPNQPQHF.

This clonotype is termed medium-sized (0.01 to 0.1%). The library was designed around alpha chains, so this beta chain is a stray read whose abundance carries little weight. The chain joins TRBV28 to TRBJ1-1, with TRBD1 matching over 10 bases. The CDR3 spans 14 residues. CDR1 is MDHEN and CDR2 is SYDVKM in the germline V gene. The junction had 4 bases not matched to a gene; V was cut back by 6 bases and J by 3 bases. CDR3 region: CASSGTGADTEAFF. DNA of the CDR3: TGTGCCAGCAGCGGGACAGGGGCGGACACTGAAGCTTTCTTT.

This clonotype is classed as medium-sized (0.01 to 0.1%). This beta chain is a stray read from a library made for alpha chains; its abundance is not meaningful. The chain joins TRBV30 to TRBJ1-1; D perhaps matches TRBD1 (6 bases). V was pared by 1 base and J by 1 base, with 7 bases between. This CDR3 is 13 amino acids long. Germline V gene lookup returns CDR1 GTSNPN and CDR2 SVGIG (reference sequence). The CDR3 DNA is TGTGCCTGGAGTGGGACAGCGAACACTGAAGCTTTCTTT. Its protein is CAWSGTANTEAFF.

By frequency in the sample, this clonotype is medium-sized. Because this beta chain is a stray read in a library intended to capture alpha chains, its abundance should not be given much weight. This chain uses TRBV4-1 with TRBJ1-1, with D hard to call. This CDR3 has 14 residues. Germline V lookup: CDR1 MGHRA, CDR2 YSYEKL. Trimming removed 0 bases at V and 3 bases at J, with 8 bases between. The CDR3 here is CASSQDVLDTEAFF. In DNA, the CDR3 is TGCGCCAGCAGCCAAGATGTGCTGGACACTGAAGCTTTCTTT.

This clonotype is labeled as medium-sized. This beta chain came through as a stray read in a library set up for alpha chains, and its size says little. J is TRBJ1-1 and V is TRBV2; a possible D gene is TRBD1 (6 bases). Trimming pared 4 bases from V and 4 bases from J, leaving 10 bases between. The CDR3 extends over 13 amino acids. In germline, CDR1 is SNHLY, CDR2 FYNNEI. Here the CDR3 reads CASSVPGATEAFF. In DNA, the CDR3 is TGTGCCAGCAGTGTTCCAGGGGCCACTGAAGCTTTCTTT.

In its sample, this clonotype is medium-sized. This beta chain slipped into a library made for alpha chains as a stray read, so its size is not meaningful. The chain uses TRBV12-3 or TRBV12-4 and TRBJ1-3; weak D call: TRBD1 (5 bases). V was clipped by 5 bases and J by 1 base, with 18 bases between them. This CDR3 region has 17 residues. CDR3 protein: CASSPQRGLGSGNTIYF. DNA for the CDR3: TGTGCCAGCAGTCCTCAAAGGGGTTTAGGATCTGGAAACACCATATATTTT.

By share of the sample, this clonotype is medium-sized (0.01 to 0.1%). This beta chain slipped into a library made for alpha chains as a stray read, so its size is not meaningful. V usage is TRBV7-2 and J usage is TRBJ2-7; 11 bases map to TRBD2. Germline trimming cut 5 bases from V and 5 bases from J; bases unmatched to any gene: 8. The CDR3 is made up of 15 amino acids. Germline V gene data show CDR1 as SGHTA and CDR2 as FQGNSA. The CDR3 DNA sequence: TGTGCCAGCAGCCGTTTAACTAGCGGGAGTGACGAGCAGTACTTC. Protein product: CASSRLTSGSDEQYF.

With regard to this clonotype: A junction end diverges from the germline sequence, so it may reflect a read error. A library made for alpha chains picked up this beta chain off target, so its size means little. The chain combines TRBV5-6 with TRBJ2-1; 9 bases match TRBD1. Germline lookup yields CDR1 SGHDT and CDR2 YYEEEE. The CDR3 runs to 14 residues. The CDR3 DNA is TGTGCCAGCAGCTTGTCCGGGACAGGGTACAATGAGCAGTTC. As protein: CASSLSGTGYNEQF. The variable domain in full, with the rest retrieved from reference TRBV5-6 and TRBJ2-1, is DAGVTQSPTHLIKTRGQQVTLRCSPKSGHDTVSWYQQALGQGPQFIFQYYEEEERQRGNFPDRFSGHQFPNYSSELNVNALLLGDSALYLCASSLSGTGYNEQFGPGTRLTVL.

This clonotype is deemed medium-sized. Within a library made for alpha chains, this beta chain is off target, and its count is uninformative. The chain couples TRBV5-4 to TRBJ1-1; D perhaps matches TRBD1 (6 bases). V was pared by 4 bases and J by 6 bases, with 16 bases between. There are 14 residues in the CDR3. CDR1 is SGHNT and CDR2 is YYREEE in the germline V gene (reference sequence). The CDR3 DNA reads TGTGCCAGCAGCATACAGGGTGTAGGGGCTGAAGCTTTCTTT. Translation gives CASSIQGVGAEAFF.